Here is one TCR beta chain with its context. This clonotype was counted ten times or more. What this receptor recognizes is not known. No clone much larger than this one lies a single base away; base qualities are absent. The data were obtained in a study of regulatory T cells in long-lasting Graves disease (dated by TCRdb to the early 2020s). Regarding the study in general: In the newly diagnosed Graves' disease group, patients had been taking antithyroid drugs for less than 3 months. Peripheral blood TCR sequencing and RNA sequencing compared persistent Graves' disease patients with newly diagnosed Graves' disease patients. The study was registered as a clinical trial and conducted in China. A total of around 35 samples were covered by TCR sequencing, comprising some 13 persistent and around 20 newly diagnosed Graves' disease patients.

The sample's time point, from its label and the paper: newly diagnosed GD, antithyroid drugs for less than 3 months. For both TCR sequencing and RNA sequencing, RNA was extracted from PBMCs using TRIzol. The diagnosis of Graves' disease followed American Thyroid Association guidelines. The patients came from an endocrinology department in Xi'an, China. From each patient, approximately 10 milliliters of peripheral blood was collected into an EDTA anticoagulant tube. Ficoll Paque Plus density gradient separation was used to isolate PBMCs, and no further T cell sorting was performed. An Agilent 2100 Bioanalyzer and agarose gel were used to check RNA quality, while a NanoDrop 2000 measured RNA concentration. Reading the germline V gene gives CDR1 SGHAT and CDR2 FQNNGV. The CDR3, from cysteine to phenylalanine, totals 14 residues. Only the CDR3 part of the read is kept: 42 bases, read in frame from the first base. V sheds 7 bases and J sheds 6 bases, leaving 19 bases between their ends.

Paper-wide results and their limitations: The study examined only peripheral blood because the primary lesion, thyroid tissue, could not be accessed. The small sample size was acknowledged by the authors as a limitation that may reduce accuracy. TRBV28, TRBJ1-2 and TRBJ2-5 were preferentially used in persistent disease, while TRBV20-1 and TRBJ2-1 were favored in newly diagnosed disease. Sequencing and analysis were limited to the TCR beta chain. Patients with persistent disease shared more public clonotypes (approximately 2,500) than newly diagnosed patients did (approximately 990). Compared with newly diagnosed patients, patients with persistent Graves' disease had lower TCR Shannon entropy and fewer highly expanded clones, which suggests clonal expansion.

The library relied on multiplex PCR. TCRdb shows the sequencer as Illumina HiSeq 4000. TCR beta libraries were built with iRepertoire HTBI primers and Arm-PCR amplification of CDR3 regions. Before sequencing, the PCR products underwent gel purification. The published analysis was carried out like this. A total of roughly 67 TRBV and approximately 15 TRBJ segments were identified across samples and were used for gene usage analysis of CDR3 amino acid clonotypes. Filtered high-quality paired reads were merged into contigs using COPE and FqMerger. BLAST was used to align contigs to the IMGT TRBV, TRBD and TRBJ reference genes, and CDR3 was defined following IMGT. Any clonotype with a frequency above 0.1% was counted as a highly expanded clone. Shannon entropy served as the measure of repertoire diversity, while the Gini coefficient captured V-J evenness. Public clonotypes were defined as clonotypes shared by more than one individual. Clones were called with MiXCR by TCRdb after fastp trimmed the public reads at Q25, and only in-frame beta chains were retained. Rows are combined by CDR3 protein, so each entry shows the most common genes and DNA. In this record, the V and J calls reflect TCRdb's handling and not the investigators' own analysis. This sample holds approximately 300,000 distinct CDR3 sequences; over 15% were observed only once. The ten largest make up about 40% of the sample.

The V and J genes are TRBV11-2 and TRBJ2-7; a tentative D call is TRBD1 (6 bases match). This TCR was sampled from a female donor with Graves disease. The input for sequencing was peripheral blood mononuclear cells (PBMCs), taken at new diagnosis, from a patient treated with antithyroid drugs. The CDR3 reads as follows: CASTLGATTFEQYF. The DNA sequence is TGTGCCAGCACCCTGGGGGCCACTACCTTCGAGCAGTACTTC.